This T cell receptor beta chain was observed in a study of cytomegalovirus exposure and HLA in healthy donors. Study conclusions and caveats: A few chains linked to CMV were shown in vitro to be specific for CMV antigens. Overall, approximately 150 TCR beta chains were annotated as cytomegalovirus-associated. According to reports, the classifier identified cytomegalovirus status with high specificity and sensitivity.

Only in-frame clones appear in the TCRdb table, and some are missing; sequencing was by immunoSEQ multiplex PCR. Counted here are about 74,000 clones, 94% occurring once; the ten biggest clones make up 1.9%. Details on this clone: Its specificity is unknown.

CDR3 size: 15 residues. The germline V gene encodes CDR1 SGHTA and CDR2 FQGTGA. The J segment lost 9 bases and the V segment lost 5 bases, leaving 13 bases of the junction unmatched. This chain joins TRBV7-3 and TRBJ2-5; TRBD2 agrees at 9 bases. This sequence originates from a woman aged 18-29 years in good health and CMV-seropositive. The source material was PBMCs. This CDR3 reads CASSPVPSGEGAQYF. The CDR3 coding sequence is TGTGCCAGCAGCCCCGTCCCTAGCGGGGAAGGGGCCCAGTACTTC.